The TCR beta chain described here comes from a study of shared clonotypes between healthy human individuals. The wider study: Plates per donor: three CD4 naive, three CD4 memory, two CD8 naive, one CD8 memory.

Here immunoSEQ multiplex PCR was the method, and the copy in TCRdb shows in-frame clones only, minus some. Altogether about 820,000 clones are present, 80% to 95% being singletons, with the ten largest covering about 24%. Naive CD8 cells lacked CD45RO and underwent positive selection for CCR7, leaving out terminally differentiated effector memory CD45RA+ cells. This clone occurred many times. The CDR3 is made up of 15 amino acids. V gave up 0 bases and J gave up 0 bases, with 9 bases separating them. Germline V lookup: CDR1 MGHRA, CDR2 YSYEKL. Sequencing was done on a sample of naive CD8+ T cells sorted from blood. The receptor was derived from a man aged 25 to 45 in good health. The rearrangement joins TRBV4-1 to TRBJ2-7; no clear D gene. The CDR3 nucleotides are TGCGCCAGCAGCCAAGAGGACGCCCGCTCCTACGAGCAGTACTTC. This encodes CASSQEDARSYEQYF.